The clone carrying this T cell receptor (beta chain) has a count of ten or more. The CDR3 covers 13 residues. Trimming removed 5 bases at V and 4 bases at J, with 11 bases between. Germline V CDR1 and CDR2: SGHNT, YYREEE (reference sequence). TCR alpha and beta CDR3 regions were amplified from RNA using iRepertoire nested multiplex PCR. TCRdb passed the multiplex PCR reads through MiXCR, listing each CDR3 protein once. The table includes thousands of distinct CDR3 sequences, about 28% detected once. The data were taken from a study of glioma-infiltrating T cells. This TCR was recovered from a human donor with low-grade glioma or glioblastoma, undergoing nonglioma brain surgery, or in good health (not recorded which). The V and J genes are TRBV5-4 and TRBJ2-3; D is unclear. The sequencing sample was made of glioma tissue, nonneoplastic brain tissue, or PBMCs (not recorded which). The CDR3 coding sequence is TGTGCCAGCAGGGGGAACCTGGCAGATACGCAGTATTTT. Protein sequence: CASRGNLADTQYF.